The clone carrying this T cell receptor beta chain occurred a few times. TCRdb re-analysed the RT-PCR reads in MiXCR, keeping a single row per CDR3 protein. Of about 960,000 distinct CDR3 sequences listed, under 20% are singletons. This entry belongs to a study of patients and donors after allogeneic stem cell transplantation. V gave up 2 bases and J gave up 2 bases, with 11 bases separating them. CDR3 length: 15 residues. CDR1 SSHAT and CDR2 FNYEAQ come from the germline V gene (reference sequence). This TCR was sampled from a human donor who was either an allogeneic HSCT recipient or a stem cell or donor lymphocyte infusion donor (not recorded which). It is not recorded whose cells these are; they may come from a transplant donor. Sequencing was performed on blood, either unsorted or a sorted T cell fraction (not recorded which). This sequence joins TRBV7-7 and TRBJ2-3; D is undetermined. The CDR3: CASSLNPSNTDTQYF. In DNA form, the CDR3 reads TGTGCCAGCAGCTTAAATCCCTCGAACACAGATACGCAGTATTTT.